Sequencing of this T cell receptor (beta chain) was carried out in a study of beta chain features in type 1 diabetes. Study-wide results and limits: A greater similarity of naive, central memory and Treg TCRB repertoires was seen among patients than among healthy donors. Across all four CD4+ subsets, people with type 1 diabetes showed modestly shorter TCRB CDR3s. VDJ junctions from type 1 diabetes patients carried fewer insertions and larger deletions.

CD45RO/CCR7/CD25/CD127/CD95/CD27 staining was used to isolate CD4+ naive, central memory, regulatory and stem cell-like memory cells by sorting. Germline values: CDR1 ENHRY, CDR2 SYGVKD. V dropped 9 bases and J dropped 4; count of bases not matched to a gene: 9. This CDR3 is built from 13 residues. This clone has just a few counts. Its antigen is undetermined. As every portion of the isolated RNA was reverse transcribed, the sequencing read expressed TCRB transcripts. About 3.57 million reads per sample were averaged for naive, central memory and regulatory samples. TCRdb's copy holds only in-frame clones and misses some; the assay was immunoSEQ multiplex PCR. The sample holds some 660,000 clones; over 12% are singletons and the top ten take approximately 0.042%.

The genes are TRBV10-3 and TRBJ2-7; 7 bases line up with TRBD1. The sequence derives from a man between 18 and 29 years old with type 1 diabetes. The sample consisted of naive CD4+ T cells from blood. CDR3 in DNA: TGTGCCATTTCAGGGGGACCTAAATACGAGCAGTACTTC. It specifies CAISGGPKYEQYF.